This TCR beta chain derives from a study of blood T cell repertoires in COVID-19. About the study: The samples span acute and convalescent COVID-19 from the United States, Italy and Spain. In each case, the material was cDNA or gDNA derived from T cells, B-cell-depleted T cells, or PBMCs.

Losses at the gene ends were 5 bases for V and 8 bases for J; bases not matched to a gene: 5. Per the germline V gene, CDR1 is SNHLY and CDR2 is FYNNEI. The CDR3 consists of 13 residues. How the authors handled the data: Reference gene primers were amplified, and this amplification served to estimate nucleated cell counts. The table came from immunoSEQ multiplex PCR; TCRdb's copy has only in-frame clones and leaves some out. For V, J and clone size, that table is used; D and trimming come from the DNA. There are roughly 150,000 clones in the sample; about 86% occur only once, and roughly 19% lies in the top ten.

Sequencing used peripheral blood. The chain has TRBV2 and TRBJ2-3; TRBD1 matches 9 bases. The TCR sequence derives from a woman in her 70s who had recovered from COVID-19. The CDR3 loop is CASSTDRGGTQYF. The CDR3 DNA is TGTGCCAGCAGTACAGACAGGGGGGGTACGCAGTATTTT.